This is a list of T cell receptor beta chains from one sample in a study of shared clonotypes between healthy human individuals. The method was immunoSEQ multiplex PCR; TCRdb's version includes in-frame clones alone and lacks a portion of them. The sample lists 2,500,000 or so clones; over 85% were seen once. The sequencing input was naive CD4+ T cells from PBMCs. The receptor source for this set is a man younger than 35 in good health. Some clones in this sample may be carry-over from other donors' samples. The CDR3 runs from the conserved cysteine through the conserved F or W. The order of the fields is J gene, clone size, D gene, CDR3 length, V gene, CDR3 protein, CDR3 DNA. The D gene is left open where the match is weak. Not every row has a clone size; where given, it reads once, few, many or a size class.

TRBJ2-7	-	TRBD1	15	TRBV6-5	CASRVTGTGVGEQYF	TGTGCCAGCAGGGTCACCGGGACAGGGGTTGGCGAGCAGTACTTC
TRBJ2-1	-	TRBD2	15	TRBV19	CASSSLAGESGEQFF	TGTGCCAGTAGTAGTCTAGCGGGAGAAAGTGGTGAGCAGTTCTTC
TRBJ1-1	-	-	15	TRBV19	CASKAGAAWNTEAFF	TGTGCCAGCAAAGCAGGGGCCGCCTGGAACACTGAAGCTTTCTTT
TRBJ2-2	-	TRBD1	15	TRBV6-1	CATLTDRGITGELFF	TGTGCCACTTTAACGGACAGGGGGATCACCGGGGAGCTGTTTTTT
TRBJ2-1	-	-	13	TRBV11-2	CASSLGRYNEQFF	TGTGCCAGCAGCTTAGGGCGGTACAATGAGCAGTTCTTC
TRBJ1-4	-	-	14	TRBV9	CASSVADTNEKLFF	TGTGCCAGCAGCGTAGCTGACACCAATGAAAAACTGTTTTTT
TRBJ2-1	-	-	12	TRBV29-1	CSAGAGRDEQFF	TGCAGCGCCGGGGCGGGGCGAGATGAGCAGTTCTTC
TRBJ2-1	once	-	17	TRBV7-3	CASSTDGGGLNYNEQFF	TGTGCCAGCAGCACGGACGGCGGGGGCTTGAACTACAATGAGCAGTTCTTC
TRBJ2-3	-	TRBD1	17	TRBV5-1	CASSLAGQGASEDTQYF	TGCGCCAGCAGCTTGGCGGGACAGGGGGCTTCGGAAGATACGCAGTATTTT
TRBJ1-5	-	TRBD1	18	TRBV27	CASTWDRAKSPGIQPQHF	TGTGCCAGCACTTGGGACAGGGCAAAGAGCCCCGGTATACAGCCCCAGCATTTT
TRBJ2-3	-	TRBD1	16	TRBV29-1	CSHLWGTGADTDTQYF	TGCAGTCATTTGTGGGGCACAGGGGCAGACACAGATACGCAGTATTTT
TRBJ2-1	-	-	17	TRBV4-1	CASSQDPRESSYNEQFF	TGCGCCAGCAGCCAAGATCCCCGGGAGTCCTCCTACAATGAGCAGTTCTTC
TRBJ2-7	-	TRBD2	15	TRBV6-5	CASSWLAGPSYEQYF	TGTGCCAGCTCCTGGCTAGCGGGACCCTCCTACGAGCAGTACTTC
TRBJ1-3	-	-	14	TRBV21-1	CASSKRTTGNTIYF	TGTGCCAGCAGCAAGAGGACTACTGGAAACACCATATATTTT
TRBJ2-1	once	-	15	TRBV28	CASRKTGFPRNEQFF	TGTGCCAGCAGGAAGACAGGTTTTCCGCGAAATGAGCAGTTCTTC
TRBJ1-4	-	-	12	TRBV7-9	CASSPAWGGLFF	TGTGCCAGCAGCCCTGCGTGGGGCGGACTGTTTTTT
TRBJ1-1	-	-	17	TRBV7-2	CASSLGGAWLVNTEAFF	TGTGCCAGCAGCTTAGGAGGCGCTTGGCTTGTGAACACTGAAGCTTTCTTT
TRBJ1-1	-	-	13	TRBV5-6	CASNRGTNTEAFF	TGTGCCAGTAACAGAGGGACAAACACTGAAGCTTTCTTT
TRBJ1-1	-	-	13	TRBV5-1	CASSSPGGTEAFF	TGCGCCAGCAGCAGCCCAGGAGGCACTGAAGCTTTCTTT
TRBJ2-7	-	TRBD1	14	TRBV28	CASIGVGTGREQYF	TGTGCCAGCATAGGGGTAGGGACAGGGAGGGAGCAGTACTTC
TRBJ2-3	-	TRBD1	13	TRBV7-2	CAKTGTGSDTQYF	TGTGCCAAAACCGGGACAGGGTCCGATACGCAGTATTTT
TRBJ2-7	-	-	12	TRBV11-2	CASSSGSYEQYF	TGTGCCAGCAGCTCTGGGTCCTACGAGCAGTACTTC
TRBJ2-3	-	-	11	TRBV6-1	CASSYGNTQYF	TGTGCCAGCAGTTACGGAAATACGCAGTATTTT
TRBJ1-5	-	TRBD1	18	TRBV2	CASSVGGQNIFSNQPQHF	TGTGCCAGCAGTGTGGGGGGACAGAACATCTTTAGCAATCAGCCCCAGCATTTT
TRBJ2-1	once	-	12	TRBV7-3	CASSSDNYEQFF	TGTGCCAGCAGCAGTGACAATTATGAGCAGTTCTTC
TRBJ2-4	-	-	21	TRBV7-8	CASSYYVGLRSDSRAKNIQYF	TGTGCCAGCAGCTACTACGTGGGCCTACGTTCGGATTCTCGGGCCAAAAACATTCAGTACTTC
TRBJ1-4	-	-	13	TRBV5-1	CASSLQGDEKLFF	TGCGCCAGCAGCTTGCAGGGAGATGAAAAACTGTTTTTT
TRBJ2-1	-	TRBD2	18	TRBV5-6	CASSLTSGRALRMHEQFF	TGTGCCAGCAGCTTGACTAGCGGGAGGGCCTTGCGTATGCATGAGCAGTTCTTC
TRBJ1-1	few	-	14	TRBV5-1	CASSLETGSTEAFF	TGCGCCAGCAGCTTGGAAACAGGGAGCACTGAAGCTTTCTTT
TRBJ2-2	-	TRBD1	17	TRBV18	CASSPQTGQVNTGELFF	TGTGCCAGCTCACCACAAACGGGACAGGTGAACACCGGGGAGCTGTTTTTT
TRBJ1-2	-	-	11	TRBV28	CASSSRFGYTF	TGTGCCAGCAGTTCTAGGTTCGGCTACACCTTC
TRBJ2-2	-	TRBD2	13	TRBV11-3	CASSRTSGGELFF	TGTGCCAGCAGCAGAACTAGCGGCGGGGAGCTGTTTTTT
TRBJ2-3	few	-	13	TRBV5-1	CASSLTGLDTQYF	TGCGCCAGCAGCTTGACAGGGTTAGATACGCAGTATTTT
TRBJ1-2	-	-	15	TRBV5-1	CASSLGQGTLYGYTF	TGCGCCAGCAGCTTGGGGCAGGGGACTCTCTATGGCTACACCTTC
TRBJ2-7	-	TRBD1	15	TRBV19	CASGPATGGRYEQYF	TGTGCCAGTGGACCGGCCACAGGGGGCCGCTACGAGCAGTACTTC
TRBJ2-5	once	TRBD1	16	TRBV7-8	CASSLLRGTSQETQYF	TGTGCCAGCAGCTTACTCAGGGGGACGTCCCAGGAGACCCAGTACTTC
TRBJ2-3	-	-	14	TRBV11-3	CASSHDYSTDTQYF	TGTGCCAGCAGCCATGACTATAGCACAGATACGCAGTATTTT
TRBJ1-3	-	-	17	TRBV7-2	CASSLGSTLFSGNTIYF	TGTGCCAGCAGCTTGGGCAGTACCCTTTTCTCTGGAAACACCATATATTTT
TRBJ2-1	once	-	11	TRBV28	CASSTVNEQFF	TGTGCCAGCAGTACAGTGAATGAGCAGTTCTTC
TRBJ2-7	-	-	16	TRBV18	CASSPDQGLQPYEQYF	TGTGCCAGCTCGCCGGACCAGGGATTACAGCCCTACGAGCAGTACTTC
TRBJ1-3	-	-	15	TRBV7-2	CASSPEAYSGNTIYF	TGTGCCAGCAGCCCAGAGGCGTACTCTGGAAACACCATATATTTT
TRBJ2-7	-	-	12	TRBV6-1	CASTLTPYEQYF	TGTGCCAGCACATTGACCCCCTACGAGCAGTACTTC
TRBJ1-4	-	-	15	TRBV7-8	CASSLGRSGGEKLFF	TGTGCCAGCAGCTTAGGACGCTCAGGAGGTGAAAAACTGTTTTTT
TRBJ1-3	-	-	13	TRBV19	CASSISLGNTIYF	TGTGCCAGTAGTATTTCACTCGGAAACACCATATATTTT
TRBJ2-1	-	-	13	TRBV9	CASSVEVGNEQFF	TGTGCCAGCAGCGTAGAGGTCGGAAATGAGCAGTTCTTC
TRBJ1-4	-	-	14	TRBV5-1	CASSLNSPNEKLFF	TGCGCCAGCAGCTTGAACAGCCCTAATGAAAAACTGTTTTTT
TRBJ2-7	-	-	12	TRBV25-1	CASSETFYEQYF	TGTGCCAGCAGTGAGACCTTCTACGAGCAGTACTTC
TRBJ1-1	once	-	19	TRBV19	CASSKPSGELGGKNTEAFF	TGTGCCAGTAGTAAGCCCTCCGGGGAACTGGGGGGAAAGAACACTGAAGCTTTCTTT
TRBJ2-3	-	TRBD1	16	TRBV5-4	CASSSPGQGNTDTQYF	TGTGCCAGCAGTTCTCCGGGACAGGGGAACACAGATACGCAGTATTTT
TRBJ1-2	-	-	12	TRBV10-3	CATGITGFGYTF	TGTGCCACCGGGATTACAGGGTTTGGCTACACCTTC
TRBJ2-2	-	-	17	TRBV5-3	CARTYGGRGPATGELFF	TGTGCCAGAACCTACGGGGGGCGCGGACCGGCCACCGGGGAGCTGTTTTTT
TRBJ1-1	-	-	12	TRBV28	CASVYRDTEAFF	TGTGCCAGCGTGTACCGTGACACTGAAGCTTTCTTT
TRBJ1-3	-	-	14	TRBV5-1	CASSLGVSGNTIYF	TGCGCCAGCAGCTTGGGGGTTTCTGGAAACACCATATATTTT
TRBJ1-2	-	TRBD1	15	TRBV5-5	CASSLGGTGTYGYTF	TGTGCCAGCAGCTTGGGGGGGACAGGCACCTATGGCTACACCTTC
TRBJ2-5	-	-	17	TRBV5-1	CASSSKPGGGFQETQYF	TGCGCCAGCAGCTCCAAGCCAGGTGGGGGGTTCCAAGAGACCCAGTACTTC
TRBJ2-7	-	TRBD1	16	TRBV23-1	CARRGQGAGVSYEQYF	TGCGCCAGAAGAGGACAGGGGGCCGGCGTCTCCTACGAGCAGTACTTC
TRBJ1-2	-	TRBD1	14	TRBV9	CASRRPGQSYGYTF	TGTGCCAGCAGAAGACCGGGACAGTCCTATGGCTACACCTTC
TRBJ2-1	-	TRBD2	15	TRBV7-2	CASSPSGSSYNEQFF	TGTGCCAGCAGCCCAAGCGGGAGCTCCTACAATGAGCAGTTCTTC
TRBJ2-3	-	-	12	TRBV2	CASRRGGDTQYF	TGTGCCAGCAGGAGGGGTGGAGATACGCAGTATTTT